Following are 10 T cell receptor beta chains from one sample sequenced in a study of control samples from healthy donors and cancer patients. TCRdb's table, derived via immunoSEQ multiplex PCR, lists solely in-frame clones and lacks some. The sample has roughly 100,000 clones; roughly four fifths are singletons. Sample: blood. Receptors originate from a woman aged 45-60 years in good health.

This sequence joins TRBV7-8 and TRBJ1-5; no definite D call. CDR1 is SGHVS, CDR2 FQNEAQ, per germline. This CDR3 region has 16 residues. The V end was cut by 1 base, the J end by 3 bases, with 13 bases between. Here the CDR3 DNA reads TGTGCCAGCAGCTTAGTAGGAAAAGATTTCAATCAGCCCCAGCATTTT. Its protein product is CASSLVGKDFNQPQHF.

The chain employs TRBV7-3 and TRBJ2-2, with 10 bases that match TRBD1. Germline V gene sequence: CDR1 SGHTA, CDR2 FQGTGA. Unmatched junction bases numbered 6, after V lost 2 bases and J lost 9 bases. The CDR3 length is 15 residues. Written as DNA, the CDR3 is TGTGCCAGCAGCTTAGGGACAGGGGTCGACCGGGAGCTGTTTTTT. Protein sequence: CASSLGTGVDRELFF.

V and J are TRBV5-6 and TRBJ1-2, with D perhaps matching TRBD1 (5 bases). This CDR3 has 11 amino acids. The V gene lost 5 bases and the J gene lost 5 bases, with 7 bases spanning the gap. Germline values: CDR1 SGHDT, CDR2 YYEEEE. The CDR3 loop is CASSGGYGYTF. The CDR3 nucleotides read TGTGCCAGCAGTGGGGGGTATGGCTACACCTTC.

The V gene is TRBV3-1 (or the pseudogene TRBV3-2), the J gene TRBJ2-7, with a tentative D call TRBD2 (5 bases). V dropped 0 bases and J dropped 2 bases, with 14 bases sitting between them. CDR3 size: 16 residues. Per the germline V gene, CDR1 is LGHDT and CDR2 is YNNKEL (reference sequence). The CDR3 nucleotides are TGTGCCAGCAGCCAAGACGAGACACTGGAGGCCTACGAGCAGTACTTC. Protein sequence: CASSQDETLEAYEQYF.

The genes are TRBV7-9 and TRBJ2-4; D is possibly TRBD1 or TRBD2 (7 bases each). Germline lookup yields CDR1 SEHNR and CDR2 FQNEAQ (reference sequence). This CDR3 comprises 14 residues. V lost 2 bases and J 6 bases, leaving 11 bases between the germline ends. The CDR3 DNA reads as TGTGCCAGCAGCTTAACAGGGGAGGGAAACATTCAGTACTTC. Its protein product is CASSLTGEGNIQYF.

CDR3 coding DNA: TGTGCCAGCAGTCCGGGACTAGCGGACAATGAGCAGTTCTTC. Encoded protein: CASSPGLADNEQFF. The chain couples TRBV7-9 to TRBJ2-1, with 11 positions matching TRBD2. The CDR3 has 14 amino acids. V was pared by 6 bases and J by 5 bases, with 3 bases of the junction left unmatched. Germline CDR1 and CDR2: SEHNR and FQNEAQ (reference sequence).

CDR3 amino acids: CASSYISMDGYTF. The CDR3, as DNA: TGTGCCAGCAGCTATATATCAATGGATGGCTACACCTTC. The J gene is TRBJ1-2, the V gene TRBV6-5; D not resolved. The CDR3 consists of 13 residues. CDR1 and CDR2 (germline): MNHEY, SVGAGI. Between the trimmed V and J ends, which lost 6 bases and 6 bases, there was a span of 14 bases.

This clone turned up a few times. The chain employs TRBV7-2 and TRBJ2-7; 10 bases fit TRBD1. The CDR3 sequence is 15 residues long. CDR1 is SGHTA and CDR2 is FQGNSA in the germline V gene. V shed 4 bases and J 2 bases; nucleotides not matched to a gene: 5. CDR3 nucleotides: TGTGCCAGCAGCTCTTCGGACAGGGGGACCTACGAGCAGTACTTC. Protein: CASSSSDRGTYEQYF. Looking up the rest from reference TRBV7-2 and TRBJ2-7 gives the full variable domain: GAGVSQSPSNKVTEKGKDVELRCDPISGHTALYWYRQSLGQGLEFLIYFQGNSAPDKSGLPSDRFSAERTGGSVSTLTIQRTQQEDSAVYLCASSSSDRGTYEQYFGPGTRLTVT.

V gene TRBV11-3 combines with J gene TRBJ2-3; D unclear. The CDR3 length is 14 residues. The germline gives CDR1 SGHNT, CDR2 YENEEA. V was pared by 4 bases and J by 6 bases, with 14 bases between. The CDR3 bases are TGTGCCAGCAGCTCCGGGTCCTCGCCTGATACGCAGTATTTT. Translating it yields CASSSGSSPDTQYF. The full variable domain, its missing parts supplied by reference TRBV11-3 and TRBJ2-3, is EAGVVQSPRYKIIEKKQPVAFWCNPISGHNTLYWYLQNLGQGPELLIRYENEEAVDDSQLPKDRFSAERLKGVDSTLKIQPAELGDSAVYLCASSSGSSPDTQYFGPGTRLTVL.

This chain joins TRBV19 and TRBJ2-7; no firm D call. CDR1 and CDR2 from the germline V gene are LNHDA and SQIVND (reference sequence). V was shortened by 3 bases and J by 3 bases, with 12 bases between the two germline ends. There are 14 residues in the CDR3. The CDR3 loop reads CASSMFGQSYEQYF. CDR3 nucleotide sequence: TGTGCCAGTAGTATGTTTGGGCAGAGCTACGAGCAGTACTTC.